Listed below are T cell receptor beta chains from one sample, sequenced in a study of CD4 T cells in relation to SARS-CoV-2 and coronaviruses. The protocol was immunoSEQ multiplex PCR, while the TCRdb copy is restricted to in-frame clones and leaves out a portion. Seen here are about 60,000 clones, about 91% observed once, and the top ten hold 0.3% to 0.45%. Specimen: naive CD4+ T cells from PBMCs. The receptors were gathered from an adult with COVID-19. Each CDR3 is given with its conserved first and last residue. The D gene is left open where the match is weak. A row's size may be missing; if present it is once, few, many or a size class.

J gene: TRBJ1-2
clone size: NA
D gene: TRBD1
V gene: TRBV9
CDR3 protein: CASSLPGQGVRGYTF
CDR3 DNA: TGTGCCAGCAGCTTACCGGGACAGGGGGTCAGAGGCTACACCTTC

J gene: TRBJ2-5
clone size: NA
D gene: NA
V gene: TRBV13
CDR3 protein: CASSETSLFRKSQETQYF
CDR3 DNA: TGTGCCAGCAGCGAAACTTCCTTATTCCGGAAATCGCAAGAGACCCAGTACTTC

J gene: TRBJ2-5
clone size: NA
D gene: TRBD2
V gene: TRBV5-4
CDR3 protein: CASSPQGGLAGEETQYF
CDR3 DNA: TGTGCCAGCAGCCCGCAGGGGGGACTAGCGGGAGAAGAGACCCAGTACTTC

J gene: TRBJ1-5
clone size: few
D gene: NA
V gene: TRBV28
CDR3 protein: CASSFSDQPQHF
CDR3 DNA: TGTGCCAGCAGTTTCAGCGATCAGCCCCAGCATTTT

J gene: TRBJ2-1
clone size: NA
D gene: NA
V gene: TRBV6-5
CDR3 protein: CASSSGPASYNEQFF
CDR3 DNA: TGTGCCAGCAGTTCAGGGCCCGCTTCCTACAATGAGCAGTTCTTC

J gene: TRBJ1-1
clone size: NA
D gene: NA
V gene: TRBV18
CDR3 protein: CASSPSGVVTEAFF
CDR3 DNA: TGTGCCAGCTCACCGTCCGGGGTGGTGACTGAAGCTTTCTTT

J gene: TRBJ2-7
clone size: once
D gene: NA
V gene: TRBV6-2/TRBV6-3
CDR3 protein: CASSYQDSGGREQYF
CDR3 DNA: TGTGCCAGCAGTTACCAAGACAGTGGAGGTCGCGAGCAGTACTTC

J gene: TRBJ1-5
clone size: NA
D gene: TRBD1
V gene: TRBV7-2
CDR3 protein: CASSDRDRGLNQPQHF
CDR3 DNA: TGTGCCAGCAGCGATAGAGACAGGGGTCTCAATCAGCCCCAGCATTTT

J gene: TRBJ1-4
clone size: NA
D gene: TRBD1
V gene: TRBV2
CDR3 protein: CASGATGGREKLFF
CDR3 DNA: TGTGCCAGCGGGGCGACAGGGGGCCGTGAAAAACTGTTTTTT

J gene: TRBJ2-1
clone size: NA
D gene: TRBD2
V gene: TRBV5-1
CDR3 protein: CASSPGTSGLEQFF
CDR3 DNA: TGCGCCAGCAGCCCAGGGACTAGCGGGCTGGAGCAGTTCTTC

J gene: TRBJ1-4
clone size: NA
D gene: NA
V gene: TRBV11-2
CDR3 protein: CATQGATNEKLFF
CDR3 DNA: TGTGCCACCCAGGGCGCAACTAATGAAAAACTGTTTTTT

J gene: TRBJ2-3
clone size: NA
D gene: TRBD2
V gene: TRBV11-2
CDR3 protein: CASSLLRTSGSTDTQYF
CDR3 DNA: TGTGCCAGCAGCTTACTCCGGACTAGCGGGAGCACAGATACGCAGTATTTT

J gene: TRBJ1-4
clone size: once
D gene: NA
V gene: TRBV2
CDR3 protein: CARRAGNEKLFF
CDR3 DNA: TGTGCCAGAAGGGCGGGGAATGAAAAACTGTTTTTT

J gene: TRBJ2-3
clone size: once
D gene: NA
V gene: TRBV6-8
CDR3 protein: CASSYNGSGTDTQYF
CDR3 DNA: TGTGCCAGCAGTTACAACGGTAGCGGTACAGATACGCAGTATTTT

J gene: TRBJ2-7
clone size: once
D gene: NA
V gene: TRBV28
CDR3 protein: CASSQVNQGSYEQYF
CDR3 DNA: TGTGCCAGCAGCCAGGTGAATCAGGGCTCCTACGAGCAGTACTTC

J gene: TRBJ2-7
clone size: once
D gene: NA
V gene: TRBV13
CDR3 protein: CASSILDYPNQIYEQYF
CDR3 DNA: TGTGCCAGCAGCATCCTAGACTATCCTAATCAAATCTACGAGCAGTACTTC

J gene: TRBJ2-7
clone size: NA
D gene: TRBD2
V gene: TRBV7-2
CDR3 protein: CASSLDWTSDEQYF
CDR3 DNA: TGTGCCAGCAGCTTAGATTGGACTAGCGACGAGCAGTACTTC

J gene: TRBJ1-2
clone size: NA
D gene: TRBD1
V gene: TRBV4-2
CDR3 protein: CASSHDRDPSDYGYTF
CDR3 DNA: TGTGCCAGCAGCCACGACAGGGATCCGTCGGACTATGGCTACACCTTC

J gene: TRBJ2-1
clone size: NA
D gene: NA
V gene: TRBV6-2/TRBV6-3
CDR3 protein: CASSPLTEQFF
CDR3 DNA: TGTGCCAGCAGTCCCCTCACTGAGCAGTTCTTC

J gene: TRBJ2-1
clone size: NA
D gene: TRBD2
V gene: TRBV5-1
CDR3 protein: CASSPRGGLGEQFF
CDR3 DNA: TGCGCCAGCAGCCCACGGGGGGGGCTTGGTGAGCAGTTCTTC

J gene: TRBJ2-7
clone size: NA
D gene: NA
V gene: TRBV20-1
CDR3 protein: CSASLDYEQYF
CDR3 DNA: TGCAGTGCTAGTCTAGACTACGAGCAGTACTTC

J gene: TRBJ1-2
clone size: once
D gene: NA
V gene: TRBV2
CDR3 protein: CASREVSRYNGYTF
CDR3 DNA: TGTGCCAGCAGGGAGGTGTCAAGATACAATGGCTACACCTTC

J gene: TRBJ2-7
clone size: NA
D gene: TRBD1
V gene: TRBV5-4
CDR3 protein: CASSLGTGYEQYF
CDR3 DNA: TGTGCCAGCAGCTTGGGGACAGGCTACGAGCAGTACTTC

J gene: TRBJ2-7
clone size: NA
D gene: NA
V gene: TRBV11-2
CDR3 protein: CASSLGGTATYEQYF
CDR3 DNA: TGTGCCAGCAGCTTAGGCGGCACAGCCACCTACGAGCAGTACTTC

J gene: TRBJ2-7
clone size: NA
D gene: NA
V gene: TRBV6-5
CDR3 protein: CASRRTEAGEQYF
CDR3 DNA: TGTGCCAGCAGACGGACGGAGGCGGGCGAGCAGTACTTC

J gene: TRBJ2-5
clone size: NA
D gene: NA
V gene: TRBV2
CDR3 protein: CASSRERAETQYF
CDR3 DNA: TGTGCCAGCTCGAGGGAGAGGGCGGAGACCCAGTACTTC

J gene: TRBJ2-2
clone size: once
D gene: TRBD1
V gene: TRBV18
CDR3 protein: CASSPKQGIAGELFF
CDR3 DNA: TGTGCCAGCTCACCAAAACAGGGGATAGCCGGGGAGCTGTTTTTT